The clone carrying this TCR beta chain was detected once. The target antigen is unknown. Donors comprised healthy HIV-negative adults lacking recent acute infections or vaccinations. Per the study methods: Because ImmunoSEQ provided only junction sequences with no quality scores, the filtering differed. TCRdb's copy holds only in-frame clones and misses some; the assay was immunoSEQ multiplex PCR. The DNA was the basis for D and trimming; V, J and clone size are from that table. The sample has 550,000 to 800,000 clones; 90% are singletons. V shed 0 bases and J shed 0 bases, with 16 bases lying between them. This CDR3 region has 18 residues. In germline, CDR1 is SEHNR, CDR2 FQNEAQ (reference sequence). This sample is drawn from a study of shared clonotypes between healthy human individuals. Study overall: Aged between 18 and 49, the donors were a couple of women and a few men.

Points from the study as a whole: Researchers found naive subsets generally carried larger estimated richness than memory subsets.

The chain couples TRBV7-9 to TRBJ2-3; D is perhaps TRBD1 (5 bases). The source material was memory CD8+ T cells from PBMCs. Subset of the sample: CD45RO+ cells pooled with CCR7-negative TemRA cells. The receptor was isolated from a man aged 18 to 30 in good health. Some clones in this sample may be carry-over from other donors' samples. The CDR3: CASSLARDSRPSTDTQYF. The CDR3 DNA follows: TGTGCCAGCAGCTTAGCTCGAGACAGCAGACCTAGCACAGATACGCAGTATTTT.